Listed below are T cell receptor beta chains from one sample, sequenced in a study of identical twins. TCRdb re-analysed the 5' RACE reads in MiXCR, keeping a single row per CDR3 protein. The sample includes some 260,000 distinct CDR3 sequences, 11% to 15% seen only once; the top ten take around 9.5%. The specimen sequenced was memory (CD45RO+) T cells sorted from blood. The receptors originated from a woman under 30 in good health. Both conserved end residues are part of each CDR3. Each record gives: J gene, V gene, clone size, D gene, CDR3 DNA, CDR3 protein. A D gene is named only where the DNA matches it firmly. Where a row states a size, it is once, few, many or the class of an expanded clone; other rows omit it.

TRBJ2-5,TRBV15,NA,TRBD1,TGTGCCACCAGCAGAGAAAAAACCGGGACAGGGGCTCCCAGGGAGACCCAGTACTTC,CATSREKTGTGAPRETQYF
TRBJ2-1,TRBV20-1,few,NA,TGCAGTGCTAGAGGTCGGCTAGCCCTAGGCTACAATGAGCAGTTCTTC,CSARGRLALGYNEQFF
TRBJ2-3,TRBV14,NA,TRBD2,TGTGCCAGCAGTTTATTTGCGGCGGGGGGGCCAGATACGCAGTATTTT,CASSLFAAGGPDTQYF
TRBJ1-1,TRBV7-9,NA,NA,TGTGCCAGCAGCCCAACCCCCCTCACGCACCTGAACACTGAAGCTTTCTTT,CASSPTPLTHLNTEAFF
TRBJ1-1,TRBV7-9,NA,NA,TGTGCCAGCAGCTTAGCTGAGGGGAGGAACACTGAAGCTTTCTTT,CASSLAEGRNTEAFF
TRBJ2-7,TRBV6-2/TRBV6-3,NA,NA,TGTGCCAGCAGTAGCCTTCCAGGGATCTACGAGCAGTACTTC,CASSSLPGIYEQYF
TRBJ2-7,TRBV5-5,many,NA,TGTGCCAGCAGCTTTTACCCCGGGGCCTACGAGCAGTACTTC,CASSFYPGAYEQYF
TRBJ2-3,TRBV6-1,NA,TRBD2,TGTGCCAGCAGGTTCACGGCGGGAGGTGCAGATACGCAGTATTTT,CASRFTAGGADTQYF
TRBJ2-6,TRBV20-1,few,NA,TGCAGTGCCCTCGGTGAGCGGCACTCTGGGGCCAACGTCCTGACTTTC,CSALGERHSGANVLTF
TRBJ2-2,TRBV3-1,NA,NA,TGTGCCAGCAGCCTTCGGGACTCGACTACCGGGGAGCTGTTTTTT,CASSLRDSTTGELFF
TRBJ2-3,TRBV7-9,NA,NA,TGTGCCAGCAGCTCCACATTTTACGGGGAAACAGATACGCAGTATTTT,CASSSTFYGETDTQYF
TRBJ2-4,TRBV7-2,NA,TRBD2,TGTGCCAGCAGCTTAGGACCCCCTACTAGCGGCCAAAACATTCAGTACTTC,CASSLGPPTSGQNIQYF
TRBJ2-1,TRBV7-2,NA,NA,TGTGCCAGCAGCGAACTTGGGCAGTACAATGAGCAGTTCTTC,CASSELGQYNEQFF
TRBJ2-7,TRBV15,few,TRBD2,TGTGCCACCAGCAGGCCGGGACTAGATGGGTACGAGCAGTACTTC,CATSRPGLDGYEQYF
TRBJ1-5,TRBV2,NA,TRBD1,TGTGCCAGCAAAGGGGACAGTTATAGCAATCAGCCCCAGCATTTT,CASKGDSYSNQPQHF
TRBJ2-1,TRBV7-2,NA,TRBD1,TGTGCCAGCAGCTTAGGGGACAGCTTCTACAATGAGCAGTTCTTC,CASSLGDSFYNEQFF
TRBJ2-1,TRBV6-1,few,NA,TGTGCCAGCAGCCGAGGGGGGGAGAGGGTCTTC,CASSRGGERVF
TRBJ2-7,TRBV14,few,NA,TGTGCCAGCAGCCAAGATAAGGGCCCGTACGAGCAGTACTTC,CASSQDKGPYEQYF
TRBJ2-7,TRBV7-8,many,NA,TGTGCCAGCAGCTTCGACGGCTACGAGCAGTACTTC,CASSFDGYEQYF
TRBJ1-1,TRBV20-1,many,NA,TGCAGTGCGACTTCCGGGACACAGACCCCGGAAGCTTTCTTT,CSATSGTQTPEAFF
TRBJ2-3,TRBV20-1,many,NA,TGCAGTGCTAGAGAAGGTAGCGTCAGGCGCACAGATACGCAGTATTTT,CSAREGSVRRTDTQYF
TRBJ2-1,TRBV5-1,NA,TRBD2,TGCGCCAGCAGCGGACTAGCGGGGTCCTACAATGAGCAGTTCTTC,CASSGLAGSYNEQFF
TRBJ2-5,TRBV5-1,NA,NA,TGCGCCAGCAGCTTCTCGGGCAGAGAAGAGACCCAGTACTTC,CASSFSGREETQYF
TRBJ2-7,TRBV29-1,few,NA,TGCAGCGTCGGGGGGACAGCTCCGACCTACGAGCAGTACTTC,CSVGGTAPTYEQYF
TRBJ1-4,TRBV29-1,many,TRBD1,TGCAGCGCCCAGGGGGCCCCGGGTGAAAAACTGTTTTTT,CSAQGAPGEKLFF
TRBJ2-3,TRBV12-3/TRBV12-4,many,NA,TGTGCCAGCGAGAGGGGCACAGATACGCAGTATTTT,CASERGTDTQYF
TRBJ2-1,TRBV4-3,once,TRBD2,TGCGCCAGCAGCCCCGGGACTAGCGATCTCAATGAGCAGTTCTTC,CASSPGTSDLNEQFF
TRBJ2-7,TRBV5-1,NA,NA,TGCGCCAGCAGCTTGTTAACTAGCTCCTACGAGCAGTACTTC,CASSLLTSSYEQYF
TRBJ2-1,TRBV11-3,few,NA,TGTGCCAGCAGCCGGGGGGCTAGCGGACTCAATGAGCAGTTCTTC,CASSRGASGLNEQFF
TRBJ2-3,TRBV20-1,NA,TRBD2,TGCAGTGCCCATGGGGGCGGGAGGGCAGATACGCAGTATTTT,CSAHGGGRADTQYF
TRBJ1-2,TRBV7-9,NA,TRBD1,TGTGCCAGCAGCTCACAGGGGCTCAACTATGGCTACACCTTC,CASSSQGLNYGYTF
TRBJ2-7,TRBV12-3/TRBV12-4,NA,NA,TGTGCCAGCAGAAGGGAAGGAGGGTACGAGCAGTACTTC,CASRREGGYEQYF
TRBJ2-5,TRBV11-2,few,NA,TGTGCCAGCGGGCGACGCAGTGAAGAGACCCAGTACTTC,CASGRRSEETQYF
TRBJ2-6,TRBV15,NA,NA,TGTGCCACCAGCAGACCCCTCGGGGGCTCTGGGGCCAACGTCCTGACTTTC,CATSRPLGGSGANVLTF
TRBJ1-1,TRBV20-1,NA,NA,TGCAGTGCAGAGTGGGGCAGGGAAGCTGAAGCTTTCTTT,CSAEWGREAEAFF
TRBJ2-5,TRBV12-3/TRBV12-4,NA,NA,TGTGCCAGCAGTTTGAGGATGACGGCCCAAGAGACCCAGTACTTC,CASSLRMTAQETQYF
TRBJ1-1,TRBV12-3/TRBV12-4,NA,NA,TGTGCCAGCAGTTTAGAAGGGCACACTGAAGCTTTCTTT,CASSLEGHTEAFF
TRBJ2-7,TRBV20-1,few,TRBD2,TGCAGTGCTTTCCCGACTAGCGGGGGGCTCGGCGAGCAGTACTTC,CSAFPTSGGLGEQYF
TRBJ2-3,TRBV5-1,few,TRBD1,TGCGCCAGCAGCTTTCGTGTGGGACAGGGACGCACAGATACGCAGTATTTT,CASSFRVGQGRTDTQYF
TRBJ2-1,TRBV11-2,NA,TRBD2,TGTGCCAGCAGCTTAGGGTATCTAGCGGGGACCCGAGGCGGTGAGCAGTTCTTC,CASSLGYLAGTRGGEQFF
TRBJ2-2,TRBV6-2/TRBV6-3,NA,NA,TGTGCCACCCACAGGGTGAGCACCGGGGAGCTGTTTTTT,CATHRVSTGELFF
TRBJ2-7,TRBV6-2/TRBV6-3,NA,NA,TGTGCCAGCAGCCGACTAGGGGGGACCGGCGAGCAGTACTTC,CASSRLGGTGEQYF
TRBJ1-1,TRBV5-1,NA,NA,TGCGCCAGCAGCTTGGGGGACTTGGACGCTGAAGCTTTCTTT,CASSLGDLDAEAFF
TRBJ2-2,TRBV3-1,few,NA,TGTGCCAGCAGCGAATTTGGGACCCAGGTCAACACCGGGGAGCTGTTTTTT,CASSEFGTQVNTGELFF
TRBJ2-3,TRBV14,few,NA,TGTGCCAGCAGCCGCGTTGCCGGTGATACGCAGTATTTT,CASSRVAGDTQYF
TRBJ2-3,TRBV4-1,NA,NA,TGCGCCAGCAGCCAGACGGGGGGCTGGGCAGATACGCAGTATTTT,CASSQTGGWADTQYF
TRBJ2-7,TRBV5-1,NA,NA,TGCGCCAGCAGCTTGGACCCCATGCCGAACGAGCAGTACTTC,CASSLDPMPNEQYF
TRBJ2-5,TRBV29-1,few,TRBD1,TGCAGCGTCCCCCAGGGACAGCAAGAGACCCAGTACTTC,CSVPQGQQETQYF
TRBJ2-1,TRBV6-2/TRBV6-3,many,TRBD2,TGTGCCAGCAGTTACTCTCTAGCGGGACTCTACAATGAGCAGTTCTTC,CASSYSLAGLYNEQFF
TRBJ1-2,TRBV7-2,NA,NA,TGTGCCAGCAGCGATCCACTGCGGTTGGATGGCTACACCTTC,CASSDPLRLDGYTF
TRBJ1-1,TRBV20-1,NA,TRBD1,TGCAGTGCTAGGCACCCTTACAGGGGGAACACTGAAGCTTTCTTT,CSARHPYRGNTEAFF
TRBJ1-4,TRBV20-1,NA,NA,TGCAGTGCCAGTTACAGTGATGGTAATGAAAAACTGTTTTTT,CSASYSDGNEKLFF
TRBJ1-4,TRBV7-8,few,NA,TGTGCCAGCAGCTCTTATCGGGCGGGGGCTAATGAAAAACTGTTTTTT,CASSSYRAGANEKLFF
TRBJ1-2,TRBV14,NA,NA,TGTGCCAGCAGCCAATGGCAGAGCTATGGCTACACCTTC,CASSQWQSYGYTF
TRBJ1-1,TRBV9,few,NA,TGTGCCAGCAGCGTGGGGGCTGGAGGCCAGAACACTGAAGCTTTCTTT,CASSVGAGGQNTEAFF
TRBJ2-7,TRBV20-1,few,TRBD1,TGCAGTGCTCAGGACAGGGGCTACGAGCAGTACTTC,CSAQDRGYEQYF
TRBJ2-7,TRBV19,NA,NA,TGTGCCAGTACCCCGAAGAGAGGATCGAGCGAGCAGTACTTC,CASTPKRGSSEQYF